This TCR beta chain was sequenced during a study of blood T cell repertoires in COVID-19. Sequenced by immunoSEQ multiplex PCR; TCRdb stores in-frame clones only, minus some. The table includes around 500,000 clones, 80% to 90% detected once. The CDR3 sequence is 16 residues long. Germline V gene data show CDR1 as KGHSH and CDR2 as LQKENI. The V end lost 4 bases, the J end lost 0 bases, and 12 bases lay between the germline ends. The table lists this clone with a count of one. The V gene is TRBV18, the J gene TRBJ1-4, with D possibly matching TRBD1 (6 bases). This TCR derives from a human donor in a cohort sampled during active COVID-19. The sequenced material came from peripheral blood. The CDR3 loop reads CASSQGHPATNEKLFF. The CDR3 DNA reads as TGTGCCAGCTCACAGGGACACCCTGCAACTAATGAAAAACTGTTTTTT.